These 15 T cell receptor beta chains originate from one sample sequenced in a study of CD8+ T cells in alopecia areata. Sequencing templates came from extracted RNA that was reverse transcribed into cDNA. Repertoires were generated with immunoSEQ multiplex PCR, while TCRdb's copy carries only in-frame clones and drops some. Of about 200,000 clones in the sample, roughly 56% were seen once. The sample consisted of CD8+ T cells sorted from blood. The receptors stem from a human donor in good health.

This clone occurred a few times. The gene calls are TRBV13 and TRBJ1-1; TRBD1 aligns across 8 bases. CDR3 size: 14 residues. The V gene's germline CDR1 is PRHDT and CDR2 FYEKMQ (reference sequence). J lost 5 bases, V lost 0 bases, and 2 bases had no gene match. The CDR3 here is CASSLGQGETEAFF. CDR3 sequence (DNA): TGTGCCAGCAGCTTAGGACAGGGGGAAACTGAAGCTTTCTTT.

Note on this clone: This sample includes further DNA sequences coding for the same CDR3. The chain joins TRBV15 to TRBJ2-3; TRBD2 agrees at 10 bases. The CDR3 has 17 amino acids. V dropped 0 bases and J dropped 2; count of bases not matched to a gene: 5. Germline V gene sequence: CDR1 LNHNV, CDR2 YYDKDF (reference sequence). The CDR3 is CATSRDRLAGATDTQYF. DNA for the CDR3: TGTGCCACCAGCAGAGATAGGCTAGCGGGGGCCACAGATACGCAGTATTTT.

V gene TRBV29-1 combines with J gene TRBJ2-3; D possibly matches TRBD1 or TRBD2 (5 bases each). Germline assignment: CDR1 SQVTM and CDR2 ANQGSEA. The germline V and J ends were trimmed by 4 bases and 4 bases, with 18 bases remaining between them. The CDR3 spans 15 residues. The CDR3 nucleotides are TGCAGCGTTGTGGGTGGGGCGGAGGACCCAGATACGCAGTATTTT. Its protein product is CSVVGGAEDPDTQYF.

This clone occurred once. V usage is TRBV29-1 and J usage is TRBJ1-1; D possibly corresponds to TRBD1 (6 bases). V was cut by 7 bases and J by 0 bases, with 21 bases left in between. Germline lookup yields CDR1 SQVTM and CDR2 ANQGSEA. There are 16 residues in the CDR3. CDR3 residues: CSAPTGGAYLNTEAFF. For the CDR3, the DNA is TGCAGCGCACCTACTGGGGGGGCTTATCTGAACACTGAAGCTTTCTTT.

V is TRBV5-4 and J is TRBJ1-2; perhaps TRBD1 as D (5 bases). The CDR3 is 15 amino acids. Germline V lookup: CDR1 SGHNT, CDR2 YYREEE (reference sequence). Trimming pared 6 bases from V and 4 bases from J, leaving 19 bases between. The DNA of the CDR3 is TGTGCCAGCAAATTCGAGCAGGGCCGAGCCTATGGCTACACCTTC. This codes for CASKFEQGRAYGYTF.

This clone was recorded once. The rearrangement joins TRBV15 to TRBJ2-5; the match to TRBD2 covers 8 bases. Unmatched junction bases numbered 11, after V lost 0 bases and J lost 2 bases. Per the germline V gene, CDR1 is LNHNV and CDR2 is YYDKDF (reference sequence). The CDR3 runs to 18 residues. The CDR3 DNA reads as TGTGCCACCAGCAGAGATACGTCCTACGGGGGGGCACAAGAGACCCAGTACTTC. It yields the protein CATSRDTSYGGAQETQYF.

The chain uses TRBV27 and TRBJ2-7; D is perhaps TRBD1 or TRBD2 (5 bases each). V was shortened by 5 bases and J by 2 bases, with 13 bases between the two germline ends. The germline V gene has CDR1 MNHEY and CDR2 SMNVEV (reference sequence). This CDR3 is 14 amino acids long. The CDR3 DNA sequence: TGTGCCAGCAGTAAACCGGGACCACCCTACGAGCAGTACTTC. Encoded protein: CASSKPGPPYEQYF.

The rearrangement links TRBV2 to TRBJ2-1; maybe TRBD2 (7 bases). V was pared by 7 bases and J by 4 bases, with 17 bases between. This CDR3 is 15 amino acids long. Looked up from germline, CDR1 is SNHLY and CDR2 is FYNNEI. CDR3 DNA sequence: TGTGCCAGCACCGACTGGGGGGGGCTATACAATGAGCAGTTCTTC. This codes for CASTDWGGLYNEQFF.

The V gene is TRBV29-1, the J gene TRBJ2-3; D is unclear. The V end was cut by 7 bases, the J end by 4 bases, with 6 bases between. The CDR3 has 10 residues. Germline loops: CDR1 SQVTM, CDR2 ANQGSEA. The CDR3 DNA is TGCAGCGCCCGTGCAGATACGCAGTATTTT. It translates to CSARADTQYF.

The CDR3: CASSLAYGDRFDEQFF. The CDR3 nucleotides are TGTGCCAGCAGCTTAGCGTACGGGGACAGGTTCGATGAGCAGTTCTTC. The V and J genes are TRBV7-9 and TRBJ2-1; 8 positions match TRBD1. V shed 0 bases, J shed 8 bases, and the junction held 9 bases outside the gene matches. This CDR3 contains 16 residues. CDR1 and CDR2 from the germline V gene are SEHNR and FQNEAQ (reference sequence).

The genes are TRBV27 and TRBJ1-1; 7 positions match TRBD1. In germline, CDR1 is MNHEY, CDR2 SMNVEV (reference sequence). The CDR3 loop spans 15 amino acids. The V and J ends lost 5 bases and 4 bases, in that order; junction bases with no gene match: 10. In DNA, the CDR3 is TGTGCCAGCAGTATCCTTCAGGGGGGGGGCACTGAAGCTTTCTTT. Translated, it gives CASSILQGGGTEAFF.

V gene TRBV5-1 combines with J gene TRBJ2-7; D possibly corresponds to TRBD1 (6 bases). V was shortened by 0 bases and J by 0 bases, with 10 bases between the two germline ends. CDR3 length: 15 amino acids. Germline-derived CDR1 and CDR2 are SGHRS and YFSETQ. The CDR3, as DNA: TGCGCCAGCAGCTTGGCTCAGGGGAACTCCTACGAGCAGTACTTC. The encoded protein is CASSLAQGNSYEQYF. The full variable domain, with the rest looked up from reference TRBV5-1 and TRBJ2-7, is KAGVTQTPRYLIKTRGQQVTLSCSPISGHRSVSWYQQTPGQGLQFLFEYFSETQRNKGNFPGRFSGRQFSNSRSEMNVSTLELGDSALYLCASSLAQGNSYEQYFGPGTRLTVT.

Only one count was recorded for this clone. The V and J genes are TRBV29-1 and TRBJ1-2; 9 bases match TRBD1. V was clipped by 4 bases and J by 4 bases; unmatched bases: 4. Germline V gene lookup returns CDR1 SQVTM and CDR2 ANQGSEA. The CDR3 length is 13 residues. The CDR3 bases are TGCAGCGTTGTAACAGGGGGCTTCTATGGCTACACCTTC. The encoded protein is CSVVTGGFYGYTF.

The gene calls are TRBV30 and TRBJ2-2; D unclear. CDR1 and CDR2 (germline): GTSNPN, SVGIG (reference sequence). The CDR3 is 14 amino acids. V lost 3 bases and J lost 2, with 10 bases in between. The CDR3 sequence is CAWSDNPNTGELFF. The CDR3 DNA sequence: TGTGCCTGGAGCGACAACCCAAACACCGGGGAGCTGTTTTTT.

The J gene is TRBJ2-7, the V gene TRBV7-9, with a tentative D call TRBD1 (6 bases). Germline CDR1 SEHNR, CDR2 FQNEAQ (reference sequence). V gave up 5 bases and J gave up 4 bases, with 18 bases separating them. The CDR3 consists of 15 residues. The chain's CDR3 is CASSPSTGNGYEQYF. The CDR3 DNA is TGTGCCAGCAGCCCCTCTACAGGGAATGGATACGAGCAGTACTTC.